This T cell receptor beta chain appears in the sequencing data of a study of blood T cell repertoires in COVID-19. Study summary: The origin of the acute and convalescent COVID-19 samples was the United States, Italy and Spain. From T cells, B-cell-depleted T cells, or PBMCs came the material, which was cDNA or gDNA.

V dropped 6 bases and J dropped 6 bases, with 12 bases sitting between them. The CDR3 spans 13 residues. Germline V gene sequence: CDR1 MNHEY, CDR2 SMNVEV (reference sequence). Per the authors' pipeline: For nucleated cells, counts were estimated from reference gene primer amplification. Sequencing was performed with immunoSEQ multiplex PCR; in TCRdb, only in-frame clones are kept and a portion is missing. V, J and clone size are those of that table, while D and trimming were read from the DNA. The top ten clones hold approximately 1.9% of a sample with 220,000 or so clones, roughly four fifths of them seen once. This clone was recorded once.

The clonotype comes from a woman older than 75 with acute or convalescent COVID-19. The sample taken for sequencing was peripheral blood. The chain recombines TRBV27 with TRBJ2-1; D uncertain. The CDR3 loop reads CASRTWARNEQFF. As DNA, the CDR3 is TGTGCCAGCAGGACCTGGGCCCGCAATGAGCAGTTCTTC.